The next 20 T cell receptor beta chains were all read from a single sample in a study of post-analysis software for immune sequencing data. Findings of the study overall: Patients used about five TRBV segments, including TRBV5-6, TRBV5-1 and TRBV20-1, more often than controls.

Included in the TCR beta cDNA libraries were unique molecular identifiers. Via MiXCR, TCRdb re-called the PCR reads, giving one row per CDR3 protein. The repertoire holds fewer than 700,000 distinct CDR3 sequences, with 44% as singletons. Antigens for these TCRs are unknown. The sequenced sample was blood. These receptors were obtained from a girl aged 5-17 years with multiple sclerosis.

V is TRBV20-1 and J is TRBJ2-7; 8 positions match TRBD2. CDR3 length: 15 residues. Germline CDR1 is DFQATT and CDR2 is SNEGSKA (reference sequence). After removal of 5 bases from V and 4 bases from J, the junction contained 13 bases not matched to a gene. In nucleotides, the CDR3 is TGCAGTGCTGGGCCTAATCTAGCGGGTAATTACGAGCAGTACTTC. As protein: CSAGPNLAGNYEQYF.

The CDR3 region is CAGSPGGYGYTF. CDR3 coding DNA: TGTGCCGGATCTCCAGGGGGGTATGGCTACACCTTC. This chain uses TRBV6-6 with TRBJ1-2; 7 positions agree with TRBD1. CDR3 length: 12 residues. J was trimmed by 5 bases and V by 11 bases; bases with no gene match: 8. CDR1 and CDR2 from the germline V gene are MNHNY and SVGAGI (reference sequence).

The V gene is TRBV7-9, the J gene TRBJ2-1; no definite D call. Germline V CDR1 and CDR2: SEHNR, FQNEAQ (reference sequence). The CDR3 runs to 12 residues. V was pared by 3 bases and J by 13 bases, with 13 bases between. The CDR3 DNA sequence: TGTGCCAGCAGCTTGGAGTCACAGAGTCAGTTCTTC. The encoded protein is CASSLESQSQFF.

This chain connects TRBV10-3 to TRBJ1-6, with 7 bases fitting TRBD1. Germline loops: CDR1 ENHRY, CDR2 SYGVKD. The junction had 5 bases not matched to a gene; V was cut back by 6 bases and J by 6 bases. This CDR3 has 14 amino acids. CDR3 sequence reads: CAISRTGVNSPLHF. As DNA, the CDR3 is TGTGCCATCAGCCGAACAGGGGTTAATTCACCCCTCCACTTT.

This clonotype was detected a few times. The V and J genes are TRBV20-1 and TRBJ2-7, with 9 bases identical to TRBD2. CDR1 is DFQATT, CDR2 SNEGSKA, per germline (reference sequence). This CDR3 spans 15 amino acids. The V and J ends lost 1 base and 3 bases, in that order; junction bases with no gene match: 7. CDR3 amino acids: CSARVPSGDFYEQYF. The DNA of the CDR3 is TGCAGTGCTAGAGTCCCTAGCGGGGACTTCTACGAGCAGTACTTC.

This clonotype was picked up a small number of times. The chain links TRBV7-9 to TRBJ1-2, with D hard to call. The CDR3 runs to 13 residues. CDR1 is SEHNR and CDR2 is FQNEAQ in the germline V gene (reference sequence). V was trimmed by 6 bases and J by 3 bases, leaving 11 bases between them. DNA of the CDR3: TGTGCCAGCAGTCCGGGGATGGACTATGGCTACACCTTC. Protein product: CASSPGMDYGYTF. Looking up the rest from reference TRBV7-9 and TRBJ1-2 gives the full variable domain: DTGVSQNPRHKITKRGQNVTFRCDPISEHNRLYWYRQTLGQGPEFLTYFQNEAQLEKSRLLSDRFSAERPKGSFSTLEIQRTEQGDSAMYLCASSPGMDYGYTFGSGTRLTVV.

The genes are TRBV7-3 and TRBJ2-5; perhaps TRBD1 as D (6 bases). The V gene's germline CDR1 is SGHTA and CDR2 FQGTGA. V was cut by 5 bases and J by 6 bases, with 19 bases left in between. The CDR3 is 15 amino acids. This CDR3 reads CASSPSGTQGKTQYF. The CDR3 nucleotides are TGTGCCAGCAGCCCAAGTGGGACCCAGGGGAAGACCCAGTACTTC.

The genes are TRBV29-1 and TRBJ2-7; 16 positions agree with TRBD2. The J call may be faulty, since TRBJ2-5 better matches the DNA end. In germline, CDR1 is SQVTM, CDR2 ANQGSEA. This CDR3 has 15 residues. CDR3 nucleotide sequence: TGCAGCGCTGGGACTAGCGGGAGGGCCGGGGAGACCCAGTACTTC. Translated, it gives CSAGTSGRAGETQYF.

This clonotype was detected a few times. The CDR3 bases are TGTGCCAGCAGTCCACCGGGACAGCTCGTCTTGACACTCGAGCAGTACTTC. This encodes CASSPPGQLVLTLEQYF. The V gene is TRBV2, the J gene TRBJ2-7; TRBD1 matches at 7 bases. Trimming at V came to 5 bases and at J to 6 bases, leaving 19 bases not matched to a gene. The germline gives CDR1 SNHLY, CDR2 FYNNEI. The CDR3 is 17 residues long.

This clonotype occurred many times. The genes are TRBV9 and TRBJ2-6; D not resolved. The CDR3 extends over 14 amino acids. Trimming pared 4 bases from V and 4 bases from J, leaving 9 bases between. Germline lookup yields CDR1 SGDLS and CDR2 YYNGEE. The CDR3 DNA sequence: TGTGCCAGCAGCCCCTTGGAGGGGGCCAACGTCCTGACTTTC. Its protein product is CASSPLEGANVLTF. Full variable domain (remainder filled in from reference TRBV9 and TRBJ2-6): DSGVTQTPKHLITATGQRVTLRCSPRSGDLSVYWYQQSLDQGLQFLIQYYNGEERAKGNILERFSAQQFPDLHSELNLSSLELGDSALYFCASSPLEGANVLTFGAGSRLTVL.

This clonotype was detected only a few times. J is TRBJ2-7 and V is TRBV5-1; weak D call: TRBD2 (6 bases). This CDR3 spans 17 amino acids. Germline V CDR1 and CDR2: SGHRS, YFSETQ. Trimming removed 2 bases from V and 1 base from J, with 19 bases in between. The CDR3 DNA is TGCGCCAGCAGCTTCCAAATCCGGGGACGGGGGTCCTACGAGCAGTACTTC. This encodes CASSFQIRGRGSYEQYF.

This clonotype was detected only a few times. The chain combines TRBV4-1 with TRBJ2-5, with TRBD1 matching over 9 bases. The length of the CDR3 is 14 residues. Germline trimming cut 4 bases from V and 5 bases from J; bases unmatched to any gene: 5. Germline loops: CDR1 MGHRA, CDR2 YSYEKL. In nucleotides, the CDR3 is TGCGCCAGCAGCCGGACAGGGGCTGGCGAGACCCAGTACTTC. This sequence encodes CASSRTGAGETQYF.

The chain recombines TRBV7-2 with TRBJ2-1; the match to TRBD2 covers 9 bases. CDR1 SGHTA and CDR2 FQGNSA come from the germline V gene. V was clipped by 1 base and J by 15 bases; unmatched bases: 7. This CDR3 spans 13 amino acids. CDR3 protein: CASSLDSSGSLFF. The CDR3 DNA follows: TGTGCCAGCAGCTTAGATAGTAGCGGGAGCCTGTTCTTC.

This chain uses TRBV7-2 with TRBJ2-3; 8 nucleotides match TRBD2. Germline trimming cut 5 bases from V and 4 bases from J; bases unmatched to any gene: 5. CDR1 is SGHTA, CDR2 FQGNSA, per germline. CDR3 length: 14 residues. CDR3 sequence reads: CASSEGLVADTQYF. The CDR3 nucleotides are TGTGCCAGCAGCGAGGGACTAGTTGCAGATACGCAGTATTTT.

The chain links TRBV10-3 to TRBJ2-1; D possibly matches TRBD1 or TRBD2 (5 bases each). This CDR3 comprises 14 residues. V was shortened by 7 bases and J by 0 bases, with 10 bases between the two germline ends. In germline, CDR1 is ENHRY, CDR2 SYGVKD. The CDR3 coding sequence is TGTGCCATCAATGGGGGAAGCTCCTACAATGAGCAGTTCTTC. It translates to CAINGGSSYNEQFF.

Here the CDR3 DNA reads TGTGCTAGTGGAGGTATTCAGGGCTACGAGCAGTACTTC. It yields the protein CASGGIQGYEQYF. The V call is TRBV12-5, the J call TRBJ2-7; D might be TRBD1 (5 bases). The CDR3 extends over 13 amino acids. Between the trimmed V and J ends, which lost 6 bases and 3 bases, there was a span of 12 bases. Germline lookup yields CDR1 LGHNT and CDR2 FRNRAP.

The CDR3 bases are TGTGCCAGCAGCTTGACCCGGGACAGGGCCTATGGCTACACCTTC. This gives the protein CASSLTRDRAYGYTF. The V gene is TRBV5-5, the J gene TRBJ1-2, with 9 bases matching TRBD1. Germline V lookup: CDR1 SGHKS, CDR2 YYEKEE (reference sequence). The CDR3 spans 15 residues. V shed 1 base, J shed 4 bases, and the junction held 5 bases outside the gene matches.

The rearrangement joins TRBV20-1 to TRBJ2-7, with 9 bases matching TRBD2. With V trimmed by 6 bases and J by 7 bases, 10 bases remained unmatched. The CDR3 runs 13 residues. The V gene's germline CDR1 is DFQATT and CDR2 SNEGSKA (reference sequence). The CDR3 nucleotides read TGCAGTGCACCGGGACTAGCATTATTTGAGCAGTACTTC. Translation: CSAPGLALFEQYF.

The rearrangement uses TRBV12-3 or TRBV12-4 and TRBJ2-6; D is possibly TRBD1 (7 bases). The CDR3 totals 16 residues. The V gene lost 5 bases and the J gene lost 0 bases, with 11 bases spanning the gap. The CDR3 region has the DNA TGTGCCAGCAGTGGGGGGACAGTCTCTGGGGCCAACGTCCTGACTTTC. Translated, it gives CASSGGTVSGANVLTF.

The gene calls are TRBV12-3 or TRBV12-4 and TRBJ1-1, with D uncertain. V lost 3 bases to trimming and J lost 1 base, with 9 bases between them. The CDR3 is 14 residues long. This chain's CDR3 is CASSFSGRNTEAFF. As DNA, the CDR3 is TGTGCCAGCAGTTTCAGCGGGAGGAACACTGAAGCTTTCTTT.